Following are 27 T cell receptor beta chains from one sample sequenced in a study of T cells after yellow fever vaccination. TCRdb re-analysed the 5' RACE reads in MiXCR, keeping a single row per CDR3 protein. The table has roughly 330,000 distinct CDR3 sequences, approximately 3.9% seen once. Sample: PBMCs, taken 5 days after the yellow fever booster vaccination. The receptors were gathered from a man aged 18 to 35 who received the YFV17D yellow fever vaccine.

This clonotype has at least ten counts. V is TRBV5-1 and J is TRBJ2-5; D could derive from TRBD1 or TRBD2 (5 bases each). The CDR3 sequence is 15 residues long. Germline V gene lookup returns CDR1 SGHRS and CDR2 YFSETQ. Between the trimmed V and J ends, which lost 5 bases and 3 bases, there was a span of 17 bases. CDR3 region: CASRPGTRTEETQYF. CDR3 sequence (DNA): TGCGCCAGCAGGCCCGGGACGAGGACCGAAGAGACCCAGTACTTC.

This clonotype was observed a handful of times. The V and J genes are TRBV2 and TRBJ2-5; D is unclear. The V end lost 2 bases, the J end lost 2 bases, and 9 bases lay between the germline ends. The length of the CDR3 is 14 residues. Germline lookup yields CDR1 SNHLY and CDR2 FYNNEI. The CDR3 sequence: CASSEWSEQETQYF. The CDR3 nucleotides are TGTGCCAGCAGTGAATGGTCAGAACAAGAGACCCAGTACTTC.

J is TRBJ2-7 and V is TRBV3-1; possible D gene TRBD1, 6 bases. Germline-derived CDR1 and CDR2 are LGHDT and YNNKEL (reference sequence). Between the trimmed V and J ends, which lost 4 bases and 5 bases, there was a span of 12 bases. The CDR3 covers 13 residues. CDR3 DNA sequence: TGTGCCAGCAGCCCGATCCAGGGGAACGAGCAGTACTTC. Its protein product is CASSPIQGNEQYF.

This clonotype occurred many times. The chain links TRBV5-1 to TRBJ2-1; 8 bases align to TRBD1. The junction had 7 bases not matched to a gene; V was cut back by 4 bases and J by 10 bases. This CDR3 contains 13 residues. Per germline, CDR1 SGHRS and CDR2 YFSETQ. The CDR3 spells CASSPDRVREQFF. CDR3 coding DNA: TGCGCCAGCAGCCCGGACAGGGTTCGGGAGCAGTTCTTC. Using reference TRBV5-1 and TRBJ2-1 for the parts outside the CDR3, the full variable domain is KAGVTQTPRYLIKTRGQQVTLSCSPISGHRSVSWYQQTPGQGLQFLFEYFSETQRNKGNFPGRFSGRQFSNSRSEMNVSTLELGDSALYLCASSPDRVREQFFGPGTRLTVL.

This clonotype was recorded many times. The chain has TRBV20-1 and TRBJ1-1, with D possibly TRBD1 on 5 matching bases. Germline CDR1 reads DFQATT; CDR2 reads SNEGSKA (reference sequence). The CDR3 runs 13 residues. V was cut by 1 base and J by 7 bases, with 13 bases left in between. For the CDR3, the DNA is TGCAGTGCTAGAGCCGGGCGGGGGATTGAAGCTTTCTTT. Its protein is CSARAGRGIEAFF.

The chain carries TRBV6-2 or TRBV6-3 and TRBJ1-1; no clear D gene. CDR3 length equals 15 residues. V was shortened by 0 bases and J by 1 base, with 9 bases between the two germline ends. Per germline, CDR1 MNHEY and CDR2 SVGEGT. The CDR3 region has the DNA TGTGCCAGCAGTTACTCGACTTGGGGGAACACTGAAGCTTTCTTT. Residues: CASSYSTWGNTEAFF.

This clonotype was seen at least ten times. This chain links TRBV25-1 with TRBJ2-5; D uncertain. In germline, CDR1 is MGHDK, CDR2 SYGVNS. Trimming cost V 2 bases and J 5 bases, with 15 bases left between them. The CDR3 loop spans 15 amino acids. The CDR3 is CASSEPGARPETQYF. CDR3 coding DNA: TGTGCCAGCAGTGAACCAGGAGCTCGCCCTGAGACCCAGTACTTC. Supplemented by reference TRBV25-1 and TRBJ2-5, the full variable domain reads EADIYQTPRYLVIGTGKKITLECSQTMGHDKMYWYQQDPGMELHLIHYSYGVNSTEKGDLSSESTVSRIRTEHFPLTLESARPSHTSQYLCASSEPGARPETQYFGPGTRLLVL.

This clonotype was picked up many times. The rearrangement uses TRBV12-3 or TRBV12-4 and TRBJ1-1, with D perhaps TRBD1 (6 bases). The CDR3 consists of 15 residues. Trimming stripped 6 bases from V and 4 bases from J, with 18 bases between. In DNA form, the CDR3 reads TGTGCCAGCAGCCCCTCGGGGGGAGGGGGCACTGAAGCTTTCTTT. It is translated as CASSPSGGGGTEAFF.

V and J are TRBV18 and TRBJ2-3; 9 bases fit TRBD1. The CDR3 contains 16 residues. Germline V gene data show CDR1 as KGHSH and CDR2 as LQKENI. Trimming cost V 0 bases and J 6 bases; bases outside gene matches: 7. As DNA, the CDR3 is TGTGCCAGCTCACCACCGTGGACAGGGGTAGAGGATACGCAGTATTTT. As protein: CASSPPWTGVEDTQYF.

In this sample, this clonotype turned up many times. The chain combines TRBV12-3 or TRBV12-4 with TRBJ1-6; D may be TRBD1 (6 bases). The CDR3 is 14 amino acids. The germline V and J ends were trimmed by 7 bases and 7 bases, with 14 bases remaining between them. The CDR3 is CASTLQGGNSPLHF. Here the CDR3 DNA reads TGTGCCAGCACCCTCCAAGGGGGGAATTCACCCCTCCACTTT.

This clonotype was seen a few times. The chain recombines TRBV10-3 with TRBJ1-2, with 7 bases fitting TRBD1. J lost 4 bases, V lost 3 bases, and 11 bases had no gene match. The V gene's germline CDR1 is ENHRY and CDR2 SYGVKD. The CDR3 extends over 16 amino acids. CDR3 bases: TGTGCCATCAGTGACCCCAGGCTGGGACAGATCTATGGCTACACCTTC. Translating it yields CAISDPRLGQIYGYTF.

V usage is TRBV7-9 and J usage is TRBJ2-2; D is ambiguous. The CDR3 has 16 residues. CDR1 is SEHNR, CDR2 FQNEAQ, per germline (reference sequence). Trimming removed 4 bases from V and 1 base from J, with 13 bases in between. As DNA, the CDR3 is TGTGCCAGCAGCTGGTTTTTGGACGGGAACACCGGGGAGCTGTTTTTT. This codes for CASSWFLDGNTGELFF.

The chain recombines TRBV10-3 with TRBJ2-3, with 10 positions matching TRBD2. Germline V gene lookup returns CDR1 ENHRY and CDR2 SYGVKD. With V trimmed by 5 bases and J by 0 bases, 14 bases remained unmatched. The CDR3 sequence is 19 residues long. DNA for the CDR3: TGTGCCATCAGTCGAGATTTCCTAAGAGCGGGGGGGAGCACAGATACGCAGTATTTT. Translated: CAISRDFLRAGGSTDTQYF.

V and J are TRBV12-5 and TRBJ2-5, with D unresolved. The CDR3 is 12 amino acids. The germline gives CDR1 LGHNT, CDR2 FRNRAP. V lost 2 bases, J lost 1 base, and 2 bases lay in between. The CDR3: CASGLPQETQYF. CDR3 coding DNA: TGTGCTAGTGGTTTGCCCCAAGAGACCCAGTACTTC.

This clonotype was picked up a small number of times. V and J are TRBV6-1 and TRBJ2-1; no clear D. V lost 3 bases and J lost 13, with 13 bases in between. Germline CDR1 is MNHNS and CDR2 is SASEGT. The CDR3 length is 12 residues. As DNA, the CDR3 is TGTGCCAGCAGTGATCCGGACGTCCCACAGTTCTTC. Its protein product is CASSDPDVPQFF.

This clonotype was detected ten times or more. This chain joins TRBV7-9 and TRBJ1-1, with D uncertain. V was cut by 5 bases and J by 5 bases, with 21 bases left in between. The CDR3 extends over 16 amino acids. CDR1 is SEHNR, CDR2 FQNEAQ, per germline (reference sequence). CDR3 in amino acids: CASSPTGEGGRTEAFF. CDR3 bases: TGTGCCAGCAGCCCTACCGGGGAGGGTGGGAGAACTGAAGCTTTCTTT.

This clonotype was detected only a few times. The J gene is TRBJ1-5, the V gene TRBV12-3 or TRBV12-4; D might be TRBD1 (5 bases). This CDR3 region has 13 residues. Trimming removed 6 bases from V and 7 bases from J, with 13 bases in between. The CDR3 spells CASSPWGDQPQHF. CDR3 DNA: TGTGCCAGCAGCCCTTGGGGGGACCAGCCCCAGCATTTT.

The CDR3 protein is CASSLALGLGNTIYF. The CDR3 bases are TGTGCCAGCAGCTTAGCGCTGGGGTTAGGAAACACCATATATTTT. This sequence joins TRBV7-6 and TRBJ1-3; D not certain. With 0 bases removed from V and 4 bases from J, the gap between germline ends came to 10 bases. CDR3 length: 15 residues. Germline loops: CDR1 SGHVS, CDR2 FNYEAQ.

At least ten counts were recorded for this clonotype. The chain links TRBV6-1 to TRBJ2-2, with D perhaps TRBD1 (6 bases). Germline CDR1 MNHNS, CDR2 SASEGT. Between the trimmed V and J ends, which lost 7 bases and 1 base, there was a span of 16 bases. This CDR3 is built from 16 residues. Here the CDR3 DNA reads TGTGCCAGCACCTTTGCCCCGGGACAGAACACCGGGGAGCTGTTTTTT. Protein: CASTFAPGQNTGELFF.

This clonotype was counted only a few times. The chain couples TRBV15 to TRBJ1-2; D is undetermined. Germline CDR1 LNHNV, CDR2 YYDKDF (reference sequence). The CDR3 is 16 residues long. Deletions cut 5 bases from V and 7 bases from J, with 23 bases between. As DNA, the CDR3 is TGTGCCACCAGCTCCAAAGTGGGAAACTTCGGCCGTGGCTACACCTTC. Amino acids: CATSSKVGNFGRGYTF.

Only a few counts were recorded for this clonotype. The genes are TRBV28 and TRBJ2-3, with D perhaps assigned TRBD1 or TRBD2 (6 bases each). The germline V gene has CDR1 MDHEN and CDR2 SYDVKM. The CDR3 is made up of 17 amino acids. Trimming took 5 bases from V and 6 from J, leaving 24 bases between them. The DNA of the CDR3 is TGTGCCAGCAGTCCAGGAGGGGGTGGCCCTAACAGGGATACGCAGTATTTT. It translates to CASSPGGGGPNRDTQYF. Based on the CDR3 plus reference TRBV28 and TRBJ2-3, the full variable domain is DVKVTQSSRYLVKRTGEKVFLECVQDMDHENMFWYRQDPGLGLRLIYFSYDVKMKEKGDIPEGYSVSREKKERFSLILESASTNQTSMYLCASSPGGGGPNRDTQYFGPGTRLTVL.

This clonotype was counted between two and nine times. The chain employs TRBV29-1 and TRBJ2-7; D is unclear. Trimming removed 5 bases at V and 2 bases at J, with 7 bases between. The CDR3 has 11 amino acids. From germline, CDR1 is SQVTM and CDR2 ANQGSEA. CDR3 coding DNA: TGCAGCGTTTCTACAGCCTACGAGCAGTACTTC. This codes for CSVSTAYEQYF.

This clonotype was detected ten times or more. This chain joins TRBV7-9 and TRBJ2-4; D may be TRBD1 (5 bases). Germline lookup yields CDR1 SEHNR and CDR2 FQNEAQ (reference sequence). Deletions cut 5 bases from V and 0 bases from J, with 14 bases between. The CDR3 has 16 residues. This chain's CDR3 is CASSLGAGLAKNIQYF. Written as DNA, the CDR3 is TGTGCCAGCAGCCTAGGGGCCGGGCTAGCCAAAAACATTCAGTACTTC.

A few counts support this clonotype. V and J are TRBV10-3 and TRBJ2-7, with D perhaps being TRBD1 or TRBD2 (5 bases each). The CDR3 consists of 15 residues. CDR1 ENHRY and CDR2 SYGVKD come from the germline V gene. The ends were cut back, 7 bases at V and 5 bases at J, with 21 bases in the middle. The CDR3 DNA is TGTGCCATCATTCGAATTAGGGACGCGTTTGACGAGCAGTACTTC. Protein: CAIIRIRDAFDEQYF.

The rearrangement links TRBV4-3 to TRBJ1-1; D ambiguous. This CDR3 contains 16 residues. Trimming pared 0 bases from V and 4 bases from J, leaving 15 bases between. Germline CDR1 and CDR2: LGHNA and YSLEER. The CDR3 is CASSQEPQPLGTEAFF. The DNA of the CDR3 is TGCGCCAGCAGCCAAGAGCCTCAACCCCTTGGCACTGAAGCTTTCTTT.

The V call is TRBV4-3, the J call TRBJ1-2; no definite D call. With 3 bases removed from V and 2 bases from J, the gap between germline ends came to 7 bases. Germline-derived CDR1 and CDR2 are LGHNA and YSLEER. CDR3 length: 13 amino acids. CDR3 sequence (DNA): TGCGCCAGCAGCCATAAAACCAACTATGGCTACACCTTC. Amino acid sequence: CASSHKTNYGYTF.

This clonotype was seen a handful of times. The chain links TRBV6-2 or TRBV6-3 to TRBJ2-1; D call uncertain. The V and J ends lost 8 bases and 5 bases respectively, with 7 bases between them. The germline CDR1 and CDR2 sequences are MNHEY and SVGEGT. The length of the CDR3 is 11 residues. The CDR3 bases are TGTGCCAGCGGTCATAACAATGAGCAGTTCTTC. Translation: CASGHNNEQFF.